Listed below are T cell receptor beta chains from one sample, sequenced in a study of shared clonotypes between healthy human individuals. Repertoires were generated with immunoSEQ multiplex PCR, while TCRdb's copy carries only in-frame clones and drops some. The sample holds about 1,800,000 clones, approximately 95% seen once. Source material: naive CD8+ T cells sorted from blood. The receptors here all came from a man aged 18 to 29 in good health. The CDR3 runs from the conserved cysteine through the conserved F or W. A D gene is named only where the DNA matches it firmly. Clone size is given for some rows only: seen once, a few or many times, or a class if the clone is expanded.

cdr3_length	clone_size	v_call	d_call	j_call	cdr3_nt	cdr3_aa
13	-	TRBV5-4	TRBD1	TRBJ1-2	TGTGCCAGCAGCCCTGACAGGGGCCATGGCTACACCTTC	CASSPDRGHGYTF
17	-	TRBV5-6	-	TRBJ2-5	TGTGCCAGCAGCTGCGAGACCCCAGCGGATCAGGAAGAGACCCAGTACTTC	CASSCETPADQEETQYF
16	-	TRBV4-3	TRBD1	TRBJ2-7	TGCGCCAGCAGCCAAGGTCACGGACAGGGGGTTTACGAGCAGTACTTC	CASSQGHGQGVYEQYF
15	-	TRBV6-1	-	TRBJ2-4	TGTGCCAGCAGTGAAGGAGGATCCCCCCAAAACATTCAGTACTTC	CASSEGGSPQNIQYF
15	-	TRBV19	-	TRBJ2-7	TGTGCCAGTAGTATAGGGCGGGGGCCGTCATACGAGCAGTACTTC	CASSIGRGPSYEQYF
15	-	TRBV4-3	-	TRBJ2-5	TGCGCCAGCAGCCACAAACTCGGAGGATGGGAGACCCAGTACTTC	CASSHKLGGWETQYF
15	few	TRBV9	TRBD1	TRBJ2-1	TGTGCCAGCAGCGACCGGGACAGTTTCTACAATGAGCAGTTCTTC	CASSDRDSFYNEQFF
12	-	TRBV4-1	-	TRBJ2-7	TGCGCCAGCAGCCAAACCGGGGCCGAGCAGTACTTC	CASSQTGAEQYF
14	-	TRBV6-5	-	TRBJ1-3	TGTGCCAGCAGGCATAGGGGCGCTGGAAACACCATATATTTT	CASRHRGAGNTIYF
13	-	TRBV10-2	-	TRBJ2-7	TGCGCCAGCAGTGTTCGGGGTAGCTACGAGCAGTACTTC	CASSVRGSYEQYF
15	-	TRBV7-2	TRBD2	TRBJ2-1	TGTGCCAGCAGCTTCAGCGGGGGTTCCTACAATGAGCAGTTCTTC	CASSFSGGSYNEQFF
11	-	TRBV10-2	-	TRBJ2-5	TGCGCCAGCAGTGAGTCGGGGCTCCAGTACTTC	CASSESGLQYF
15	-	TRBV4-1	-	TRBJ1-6	TGCGCCAGCAGCCAAGCTCAGGGGTATAATTCACCCCTCCACTTT	CASSQAQGYNSPLHF
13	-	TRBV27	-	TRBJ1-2	TGTGCCAGCAGTTTTGGACGTACCTATGGCTACACCTTC	CASSFGRTYGYTF
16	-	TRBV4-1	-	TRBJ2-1	TGCGCCAGCAGCCACCCCAGGACGAAATCCTACAATGAGCAGTTCTTC	CASSHPRTKSYNEQFF
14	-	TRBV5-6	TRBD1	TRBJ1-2	TGTGCCAGCAGGTCGACAGGGACAAGCTATGGCTACACCTTC	CASRSTGTSYGYTF
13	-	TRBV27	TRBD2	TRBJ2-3	TGTGCCAGCAGACTAGCGGGAACAGATACGCAGTATTTT	CASRLAGTDTQYF
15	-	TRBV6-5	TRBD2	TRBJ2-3	TGTGCCAGCAGTAGCGGGAGGGGGGGGACAGATACGCAGTATTTT	CASSSGRGGTDTQYF
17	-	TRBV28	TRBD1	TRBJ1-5	TGTGCCAGCAGTTACCCAGAGGGGACAGGGGGAAATCAGCCCCAGCATTTT	CASSYPEGTGGNQPQHF
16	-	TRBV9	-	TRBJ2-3	TGTGCCAGCAGCGGGTACACGGGGGAGTACACAGATACGCAGTATTTT	CASSGYTGEYTDTQYF
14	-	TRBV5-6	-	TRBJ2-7	TGTGCCAGCAGCTTGTTTGGGAGCTCCTACGAGCAGTACTTC	CASSLFGSSYEQYF
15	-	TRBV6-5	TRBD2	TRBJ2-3	TGTGCCAGCAGTCTACTAGCGGGGGTAACAGATACGCAGTATTTT	CASSLLAGVTDTQYF